The entry that follows covers one T cell receptor beta chain sequence. Germline trimming cut 5 bases from V and 2 bases from J; bases unmatched to any gene: 9. Germline V CDR1 and CDR2: SEHNR, FQNEAQ (reference sequence). The CDR3 spans 16 residues. Sequencing was performed with immunoSEQ multiplex PCR; in TCRdb, only in-frame clones are kept and a portion is missing. The top ten clones hold 0.39% of a sample with approximately 2.3 million clones, just over 90% of them seen once. Adult donors, all healthy and HIV-negative, had no recent acute infections or vaccinations. Both subsets, CD45RA+ naive and CD45RA-negative memory, were split from the CD4+ cells. The data stem from a study of shared clonotypes between healthy human individuals.

This clonotype was obtained from a man aged 18 to 29 in good health. Some clones in this sample may be carry-over from other donors' samples. Sequenced: naive CD4+ T cells from PBMCs. Subset described: CD45RA+ positively selected. The chain employs TRBV7-9 and TRBJ1-3; 7 bases line up with TRBD1. This CDR3 is CASSPWDSRTGNTIYF. The CDR3 nucleotides read TGTGCCAGCAGCCCTTGGGACAGCAGGACTGGAAACACCATATATTTT.